This T cell receptor (beta chain) was found in a study of T cells in Graves' hyperthyroidism and ophthalmopathy. Across the study: Once the initial diagnosis was made, peripheral blood was obtained before any treatment. Whole-study results and caveats: Ophthalmopathy, as predicted by the model, came a median around 6.7 months after the prediction.

RNA transcripts were the template for amplifying TCR beta CDR3 regions. TCR CDR3 underwent first-round RT-PCR with the HTBI primer set. TCRdb passed the multiplex PCR reads through MiXCR, listing each CDR3 protein once. The sample lists roughly 280,000 distinct CDR3 sequences; 22% were seen once. Any patient presenting with uncontrolled infection, other autoimmune disease, pregnancy or lactation was left out. The diagnostic basis comprised clinical symptoms, serum thyroxine and TRAb, thyroid ultrasound and orbital computed tomography. This clonotype has a count of ten or more. Its antigen is unknown. The CDR3 totals 13 residues. With 2 bases removed from V and 12 bases from J, the gap between germline ends came to 19 bases. Germline lookup yields CDR1 GTSNPN and CDR2 SVGIG (reference sequence).

V and J are TRBV30 and TRBJ1-2; D ambiguous. The sample comprised blood. The receptor comes from a man aged 25-45 years with Graves' ophthalmopathy. CDR3 in DNA: TGTGCCTGGAGTACCCAAGATACAGCCTTCCACACCTTC. The encoded protein is CAWSTQDTAFHTF.